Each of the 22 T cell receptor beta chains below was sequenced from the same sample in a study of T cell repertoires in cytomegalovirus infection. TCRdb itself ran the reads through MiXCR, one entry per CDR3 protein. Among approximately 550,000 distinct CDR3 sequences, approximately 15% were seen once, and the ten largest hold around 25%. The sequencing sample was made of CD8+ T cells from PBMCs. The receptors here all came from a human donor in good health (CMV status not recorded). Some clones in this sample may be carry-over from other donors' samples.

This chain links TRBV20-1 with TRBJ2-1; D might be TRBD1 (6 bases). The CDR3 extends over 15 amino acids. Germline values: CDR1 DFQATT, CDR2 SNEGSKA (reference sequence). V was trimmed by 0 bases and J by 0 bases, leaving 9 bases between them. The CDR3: CSARDAGASYNEQFF. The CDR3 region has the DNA TGCAGTGCTAGAGACGCAGGGGCCTCCTACAATGAGCAGTTCTTC.

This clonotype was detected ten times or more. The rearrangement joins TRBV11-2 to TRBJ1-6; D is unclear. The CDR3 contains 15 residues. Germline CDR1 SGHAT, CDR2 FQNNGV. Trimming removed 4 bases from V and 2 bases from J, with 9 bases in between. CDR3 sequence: CASSSPDTYNSPLHF. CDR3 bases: TGTGCCAGCAGCTCCCCTGACACCTATAATTCACCCCTCCACTTT. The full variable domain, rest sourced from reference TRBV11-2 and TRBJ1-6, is EAGVAQSPRYKIIEKRQSVAFWCNPISGHATLYWYQQILGQGPKLLIQFQNNGVVDDSQLPKDRFSAERLKGVDSTLKIQPAKLEDSAVYLCASSSPDTYNSPLHFGNGTRLTVT.

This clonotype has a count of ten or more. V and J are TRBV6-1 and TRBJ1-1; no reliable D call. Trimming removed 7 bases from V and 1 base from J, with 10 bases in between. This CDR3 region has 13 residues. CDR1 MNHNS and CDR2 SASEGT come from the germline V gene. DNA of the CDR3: TGTGCCAGCACCAGACGAGAGAACACTGAAGCTTTCTTT. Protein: CASTRRENTEAFF.

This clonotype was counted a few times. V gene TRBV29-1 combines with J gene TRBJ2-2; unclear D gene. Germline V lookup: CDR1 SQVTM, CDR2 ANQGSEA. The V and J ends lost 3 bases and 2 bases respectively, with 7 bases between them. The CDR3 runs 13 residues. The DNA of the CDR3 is TGCAGCGTTGAGGGTTACAACACCGGGGAGCTGTTTTTT. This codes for CSVEGYNTGELFF.

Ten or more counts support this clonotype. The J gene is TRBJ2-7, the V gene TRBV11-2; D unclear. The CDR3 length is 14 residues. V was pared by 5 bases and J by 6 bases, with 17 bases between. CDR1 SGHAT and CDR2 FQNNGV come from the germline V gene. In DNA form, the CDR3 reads TGTGCCAGCAGCCCCCCAGAGAGCTTGGGCGAGCAGTACTTC. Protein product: CASSPPESLGEQYF.

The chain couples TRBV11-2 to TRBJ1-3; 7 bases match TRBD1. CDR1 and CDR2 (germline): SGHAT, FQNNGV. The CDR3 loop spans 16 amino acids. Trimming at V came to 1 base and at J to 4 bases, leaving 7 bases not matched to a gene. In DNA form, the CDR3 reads TGTGCCAGCAGCTTAGGGTCAGGGGGACCCGGAAACACCATATATTTT. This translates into CASSLGSGGPGNTIYF.

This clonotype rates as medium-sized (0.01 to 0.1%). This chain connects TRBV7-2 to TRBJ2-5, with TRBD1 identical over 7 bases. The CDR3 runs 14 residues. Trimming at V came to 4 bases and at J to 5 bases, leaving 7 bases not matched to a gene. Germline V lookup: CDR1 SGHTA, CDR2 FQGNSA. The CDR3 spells CASSYDRDGETQYF. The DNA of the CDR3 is TGTGCCAGCAGCTATGACAGGGATGGGGAGACCCAGTACTTC.

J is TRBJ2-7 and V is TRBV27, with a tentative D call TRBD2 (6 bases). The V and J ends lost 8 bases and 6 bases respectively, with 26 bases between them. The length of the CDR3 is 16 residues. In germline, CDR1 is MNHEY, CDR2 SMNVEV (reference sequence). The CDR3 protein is CASRRPGGPIISEQYF. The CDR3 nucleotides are TGTGCCAGCCGTCGTCCCGGAGGGCCTATAATTAGCGAGCAGTACTTC.

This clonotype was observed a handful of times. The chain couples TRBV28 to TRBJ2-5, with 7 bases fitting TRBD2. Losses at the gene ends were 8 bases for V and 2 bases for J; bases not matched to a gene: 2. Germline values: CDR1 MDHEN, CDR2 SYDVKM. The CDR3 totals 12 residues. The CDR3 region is CASREEQETQYF. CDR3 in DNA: TGTGCCAGCCGGGAGGAACAAGAGACCCAGTACTTC.

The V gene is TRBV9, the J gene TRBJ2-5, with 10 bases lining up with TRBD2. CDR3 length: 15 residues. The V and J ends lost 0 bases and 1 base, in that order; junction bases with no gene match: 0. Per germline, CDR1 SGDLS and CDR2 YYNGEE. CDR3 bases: TGTGCCAGCAGCGTAGGGACTAGCGGCCAAGAGACCCAGTACTTC. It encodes CASSVGTSGQETQYF.

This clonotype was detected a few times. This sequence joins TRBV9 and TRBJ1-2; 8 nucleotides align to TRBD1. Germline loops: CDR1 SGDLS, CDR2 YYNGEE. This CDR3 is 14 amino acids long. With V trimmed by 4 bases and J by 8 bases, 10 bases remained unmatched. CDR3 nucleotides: TGTGCCAGCAGCTCAAGACAGGGGAGGCAGGGCTACACCTTC. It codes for CASSSRQGRQGYTF.

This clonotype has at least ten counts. For the CDR3, the DNA is TGTGCCAGCAGCTCCGGCGGGACTGGAAGCACAGATACGCAGTATTTT. Translation gives CASSSGGTGSTDTQYF. This chain connects TRBV11-2 to TRBJ2-3; D perhaps matches TRBD2 (6 bases). Trimming left V 4 bases short and J 0 bases short, with 14 bases between. The CDR3 extends over 16 amino acids. The V gene's germline CDR1 is SGHAT and CDR2 FQNNGV.

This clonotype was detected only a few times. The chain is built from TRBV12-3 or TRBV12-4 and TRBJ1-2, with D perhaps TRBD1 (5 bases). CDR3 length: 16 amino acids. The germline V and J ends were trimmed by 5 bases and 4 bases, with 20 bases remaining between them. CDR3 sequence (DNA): TGTGCCAGCAGTCCGATCGACACTAAGGGGTTCTATGGCTACACCTTC. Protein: CASSPIDTKGFYGYTF.

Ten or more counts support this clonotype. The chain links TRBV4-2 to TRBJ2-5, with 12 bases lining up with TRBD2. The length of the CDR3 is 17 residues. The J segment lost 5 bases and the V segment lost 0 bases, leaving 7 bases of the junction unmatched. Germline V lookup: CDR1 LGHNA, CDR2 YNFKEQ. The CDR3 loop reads CASSQEMLAGGVETQYF. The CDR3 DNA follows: TGTGCCAGCAGCCAAGAGATGCTAGCGGGGGGGGTGGAGACCCAGTACTTC.

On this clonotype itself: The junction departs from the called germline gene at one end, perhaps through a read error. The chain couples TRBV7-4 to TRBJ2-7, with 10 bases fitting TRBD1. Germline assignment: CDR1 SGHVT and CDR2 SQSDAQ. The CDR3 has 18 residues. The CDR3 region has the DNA TGTGCAAGCAGATTAGGACCGGACAGGGGGGACTTAAGATACGAGCAGTACTTT. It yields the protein CASRLGPDRGDLRYEQYF.

CDR3 nucleotides: TGTGCCAGCAGCCAATACCTAGGGGCAGGATACTACGAGCAGTACTTC. Amino acid sequence: CASSQYLGAGYYEQYF. The chain carries TRBV14 and TRBJ2-7, with D tentatively TRBD1 (5 bases). Germline CDR1 and CDR2: SGHDN and FVKESK. The CDR3 length is 16 residues. The V and J ends lost 2 bases and 3 bases respectively, with 17 bases between them.

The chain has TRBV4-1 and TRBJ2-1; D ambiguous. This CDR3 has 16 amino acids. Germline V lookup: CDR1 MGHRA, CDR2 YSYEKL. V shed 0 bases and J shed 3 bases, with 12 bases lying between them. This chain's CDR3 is CASSQDLFYHYNEQFF. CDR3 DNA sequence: TGCGCCAGCAGCCAAGATTTGTTCTACCACTACAATGAGCAGTTCTTC.

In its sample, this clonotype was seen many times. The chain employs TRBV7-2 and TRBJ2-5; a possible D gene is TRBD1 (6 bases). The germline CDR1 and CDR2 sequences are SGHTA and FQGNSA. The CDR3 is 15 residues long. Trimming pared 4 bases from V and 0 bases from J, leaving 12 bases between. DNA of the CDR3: TGTGCCAGCAGCTCTATCCGGGACAACCAAGAGACCCAGTACTTC. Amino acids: CASSSIRDNQETQYF.

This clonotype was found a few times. The CDR3 spells CASSSFPGTGHYEQYF. For the CDR3, the DNA is TGTGCCAGCAGTTCCTTCCCCGGGACAGGGCACTACGAGCAGTACTTC. The genes are TRBV27 and TRBJ2-7, with TRBD1 matching 9 bases. The CDR3 length is 16 residues. The germline gives CDR1 MNHEY, CDR2 SMNVEV (reference sequence). The V segment lost 4 bases and the J segment 3 bases; nucleotides outside the gene matches: 10.

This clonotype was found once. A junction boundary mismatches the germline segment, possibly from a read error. CDR3 nucleotide sequence: TGCAATGCTAGAGATTCGGAGGGGGGGAACACTGAAGCTTTCTTT. Protein: CNARDSEGGNTEAFF. The genes are TRBV20-1 and TRBJ1-1; the D gene is possibly TRBD1 (6 bases). This CDR3 is built from 15 residues. Looked up from germline, CDR1 is DFQATT and CDR2 is SNEGSKA (reference sequence).

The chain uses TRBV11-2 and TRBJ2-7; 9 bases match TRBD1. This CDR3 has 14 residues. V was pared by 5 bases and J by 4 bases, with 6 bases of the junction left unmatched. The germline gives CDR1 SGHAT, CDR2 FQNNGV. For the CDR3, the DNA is TGTGCCAGCAGCGCCTCCGGGACAGGGTACGAGCAGTACTTC. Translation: CASSASGTGYEQYF.

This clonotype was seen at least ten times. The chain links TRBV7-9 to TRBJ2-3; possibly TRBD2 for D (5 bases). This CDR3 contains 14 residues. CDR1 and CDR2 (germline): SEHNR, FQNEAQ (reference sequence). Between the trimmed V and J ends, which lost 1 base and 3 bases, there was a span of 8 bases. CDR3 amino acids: CASSLGRSTDTQYF. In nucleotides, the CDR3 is TGTGCCAGCAGCTTAGGGAGGAGTACAGATACGCAGTATTTT.